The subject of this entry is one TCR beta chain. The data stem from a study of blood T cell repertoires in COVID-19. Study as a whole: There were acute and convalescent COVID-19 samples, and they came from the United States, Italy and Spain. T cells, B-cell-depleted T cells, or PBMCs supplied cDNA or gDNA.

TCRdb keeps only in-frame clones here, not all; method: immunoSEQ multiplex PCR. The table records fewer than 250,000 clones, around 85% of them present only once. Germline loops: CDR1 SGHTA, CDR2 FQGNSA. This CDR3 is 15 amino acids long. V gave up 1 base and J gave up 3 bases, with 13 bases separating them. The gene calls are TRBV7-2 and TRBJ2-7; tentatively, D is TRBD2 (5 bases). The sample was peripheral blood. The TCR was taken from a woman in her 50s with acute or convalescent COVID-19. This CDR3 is CASSLGSGGYYEQYF. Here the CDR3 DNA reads TGTGCCAGCAGCTTAGGTTCAGGCGGGTACTACGAGCAGTACTTC.